This T cell receptor beta chain originates from a study of blood T cell repertoires in COVID-19. Study in general: Specimens from acute and convalescent COVID-19 originated in the United States, Italy and Spain. From T cells, B-cell-depleted T cells, or PBMCs came the material, which was cDNA or gDNA.

Only in-frame clones appear in the TCRdb table, and some are missing; sequencing was by immunoSEQ multiplex PCR. The sample has 95,000 to 110,000 clones; about nine tenths are singletons. The CDR3 consists of 15 residues. Germline V gene sequence: CDR1 KGHSH, CDR2 LQKENI. V was clipped by 2 bases and J by 1 base; unmatched bases: 4. The sample taken for sequencing was peripheral blood. The genes are TRBV18 and TRBJ2-7, with TRBD1 identical over 8 bases. This receptor was obtained from a man over 45 with active or convalescent COVID-19. The DNA for the CDR3 is TGTGCCAGCTCACCAGACGACAGGGGATCCTACGAGCAGTACTTC. Its translation is CASSPDDRGSYEQYF. Variable domain in full (rest from reference TRBV18 and TRBJ2-7): NAGVMQNPRHLVRRRGQEARLRCSPMKGHSHVYWYRQLPEEGLKFMVYLQKENIIDESGMPKERFSAEFPKEGPSILRIQQVVRGDSAAYFCASSPDDRGSYEQYFGPGTRLTVT.